One and the same sample provided the 13 T cell receptor beta chains below, sequenced in a study of response to subunit inactivated influenza vaccine. TCRdb independently ran MiXCR on the RT-PCR reads; one entry per CDR3 protein. Of 530,000 or so distinct CDR3 sequences in the sample, roughly 27% were seen once. The sequenced sample was CD4+ T cells sorted from PBMCs, obtained about 5 days after vaccination. These receptors all come from a man in his fifties who received an inactivated influenza vaccine.

This clonotype turned up a few times. The chain joins TRBV11-2 to TRBJ2-6; D is tentatively TRBD1 or TRBD2 (6 bases each). Germline assignment: CDR1 SGHAT and CDR2 FQNNGV. Trimming took off 6 bases at V and 0 bases at J, with 9 bases between the two ends. The CDR3 extends over 15 amino acids. The CDR3: CASRRGDSGANVLTF. The CDR3 DNA follows: TGTGCCAGCAGAAGGGGGGACTCTGGGGCCAACGTCCTGACTTTC.

This clonotype occurred a few times. V gene TRBV6-2 or TRBV6-3 combines with J gene TRBJ2-7; D is uncertain. The CDR3 runs to 17 residues. Trimming stripped 4 bases from V and 3 bases from J, with 22 bases between. CDR1 and CDR2 from the germline V gene are MNHEY and SVGEGT. CDR3 coding DNA: TGTGCCAGCAGTTCAGTTCTTCTTTCGGTCCCCATCTACGAGCAGTACTTC. Its translation: CASSSVLLSVPIYEQYF.

This clonotype showed up many times. The chain joins TRBV28 to TRBJ2-7; D unresolved. The length of the CDR3 is 13 residues. Looked up from germline, CDR1 is MDHEN and CDR2 is SYDVKM. Trimming cost V 2 bases and J 13 bases, with 18 bases left between them. The CDR3 DNA reads TGTGCCAGCAGTTTACCGGAGAACAGCCGGTTATACTTC. It specifies CASSLPENSRLYF.

The sample holds a few counts of this clonotype. The DNA for the CDR3 is TGTGCCAGCAGTGATCATCCTAGCGGGAGGGCATCAGATACGCAGTATTTT. Translating gives CASSDHPSGRASDTQYF. This sequence joins TRBV25-1 and TRBJ2-3; 12 bases fit TRBD2. CDR1 is MGHDK and CDR2 is SYGVNS in the germline V gene. V shed 3 bases and J 4 bases; nucleotides not matched to a gene: 8. The CDR3 is 17 residues long.

This clonotype appeared a few times. The chain joins TRBV11-1 to TRBJ2-7; D gene ambiguous. There are 15 residues in the CDR3. Germline CDR1 is SGHAT and CDR2 is FQDESV (reference sequence). V shed 0 bases and J shed 2 bases, with 11 bases lying between them. The CDR3 nucleotides read TGTGCCAGCAGCTTAGCCCAGGCGAGGCCCTACGAGCAGTACTTC. It codes for CASSLAQARPYEQYF.

This clonotype was recorded many times. The chain carries TRBV5-1 and TRBJ2-3; D remains unclear. V was cut by 0 bases and J by 3 bases, with 2 bases left in between. CDR1 and CDR2 from the germline V gene are SGHRS and YFSETQ. There are 12 residues in the CDR3. The CDR3: CASSLETDTQYF. CDR3 sequence (DNA): TGCGCCAGCAGCTTGGAAACAGATACGCAGTATTTT.

The J gene is TRBJ2-3, the V gene TRBV11-3; the match to TRBD1 covers 7 bases. V lost 1 base, J lost 7 bases, and 8 bases stayed unmatched. This CDR3 comprises 15 residues. Per germline, CDR1 SGHNT and CDR2 YENEEA. The CDR3 region has the DNA TGTGCCAGCAGCTTAGGTTTAGGGGGCGTGAATACGCAGTATTTT. Translated: CASSLGLGGVNTQYF.

The rearrangement uses TRBV5-1 and TRBJ1-2; 8 bases agree with TRBD1. Losses at the gene ends were 4 bases for V and 2 bases for J; bases not matched to a gene: 7. This CDR3 contains 15 residues. From germline, CDR1 is SGHRS and CDR2 YFSETQ. The CDR3 coding sequence is TGCGCCAGCAGCCCGGGACAGGCAATGAACTATGGCTACACCTTC. This codes for CASSPGQAMNYGYTF.

This clonotype showed up just a few times. This chain connects TRBV20-1 to TRBJ2-3, with 9 bases identical to TRBD2. The V gene end was trimmed by 4 bases and the J gene end by 4 bases; junction bases not matched to a gene: 15. CDR3 length equals 17 residues. Germline assignment: CDR1 DFQATT and CDR2 SNEGSKA (reference sequence). The CDR3 spells CSANNPIAGETPDTQYF. For the CDR3, the DNA is TGCAGTGCTAATAACCCTATAGCGGGAGAAACCCCAGATACGCAGTATTTT.

The rearrangement joins TRBV11-1 to TRBJ2-1; 9 bases are a match to TRBD2. The CDR3 spans 14 residues. Germline loops: CDR1 SGHAT, CDR2 FQDESV (reference sequence). With V trimmed by 6 bases and J by 9 bases, 9 bases remained unmatched. In nucleotides, the CDR3 is TGTGCCAGCAGTCTAAACGCGGGGGGGATTGAGCAGTTCTTC. As protein: CASSLNAGGIEQFF.

This clonotype was detected a few times. CDR3 residues: CATSRDLLIGGREQYF. In DNA form, the CDR3 reads TGTGCCACCAGCAGAGATCTTTTGATTGGGGGGCGCGAGCAGTACTTC. The gene calls are TRBV15 and TRBJ2-7; D could derive from TRBD1 or TRBD2 (6 bases each). Per germline, CDR1 LNHNV and CDR2 YYDKDF (reference sequence). The CDR3 runs 16 residues. The ends were cut back, 0 bases at V and 6 bases at J, with 18 bases in the middle.

The J gene is TRBJ2-3, the V gene TRBV7-2, with D unresolved. CDR3 size: 15 residues. Deletions cut 0 bases from V and 3 bases from J, with 10 bases between. Germline assignment: CDR1 SGHTA and CDR2 FQGNSA. CDR3 sequence reads: CASSLAGITTDTQYF. The CDR3 region has the DNA TGTGCCAGCAGCTTAGCGGGAATCACGACAGATACGCAGTATTTT. The variable domain in full, completed from reference TRBV7-2 and TRBJ2-3, reads GAGVSQSPSNKVTEKGKDVELRCDPISGHTALYWYRQSLGQGLEFLIYFQGNSAPDKSGLPSDRFSAERTGGSVSTLTIQRTQQEDSAVYLCASSLAGITTDTQYFGPGTRLTVL.

This clonotype was counted between two and nine times. V usage is TRBV20-1 and J usage is TRBJ2-3, with 9 nucleotides matching TRBD1. J gave up 3 bases and V 3 bases, and 7 bases lay outside the gene matches. From germline, CDR1 is DFQATT and CDR2 SNEGSKA (reference sequence). There are 15 residues in the CDR3. The CDR3 bases are TGCAGTGCTAGCTGGCGCGGGACAGGGACAGATACGCAGTATTTT. Its protein product is CSASWRGTGTDTQYF.